The rows below give T cell receptor beta chains drawn from one sample of a study of shared clonotypes between healthy human individuals. The assay was immunoSEQ multiplex PCR, and TCRdb's table has in-frame clones only and misses some. The data contain about 1.5 million clones, around 95% of them singletons. The sample comprised naive CD4+ T cells sorted from blood. The receptor source for this set is a man between 25 and 39 years old in good health. Both conserved end residues are part of each CDR3. The D gene is left open where the match is weak. Size is stated for part of the rows, as once, few or many counts, or as a class when the clone is expanded.

j_gene: TRBJ2-7
len: 12
abundance: NA
d_gene: NA
v_gene: TRBV5-8
CDR3aa: CASSLDNYEQYF
CDR3nt: TGTGCCAGCAGCTTGGATAACTACGAGCAGTACTTC

j_gene: TRBJ2-7
len: 17
abundance: NA
d_gene: NA
v_gene: TRBV15
CDR3aa: CATSRDSVAGVSYEQYF
CDR3nt: TGTGCCACCAGCAGAGATTCGGTGGCAGGGGTCTCCTACGAGCAGTACTTC

j_gene: TRBJ2-3
len: 15
abundance: once
d_gene: TRBD1
v_gene: TRBV18
CDR3aa: CASSPRPGQGDTQYF
CDR3nt: TGTGCCAGCTCACCCCGTCCGGGACAGGGAGATACGCAGTATTTT

j_gene: TRBJ1-2
len: 12
abundance: NA
d_gene: NA
v_gene: TRBV19
CDR3aa: CASSQGPGGYTF
CDR3nt: TGTGCCAGTAGCCAGGGGCCGGGAGGCTACACCTTC

j_gene: TRBJ2-1
len: 15
abundance: once
d_gene: TRBD1
v_gene: TRBV19
CDR3aa: CASSIRGTGRDEQFF
CDR3nt: TGTGCCAGTAGTATCAGGGGGACAGGGAGGGATGAGCAGTTCTTC

j_gene: TRBJ2-3
len: 16
abundance: NA
d_gene: TRBD2
v_gene: TRBV7-8
CDR3aa: CASSFFLGTNTDTQYF
CDR3nt: TGTGCCAGCAGCTTCTTCCTTGGGACTAACACAGATACGCAGTATTTT

j_gene: TRBJ2-7
len: 15
abundance: NA
d_gene: NA
v_gene: TRBV5-4
CDR3aa: CASSLTATLSYEQYF
CDR3nt: TGTGCCAGCAGCTTGACAGCAACTCTCTCCTACGAGCAGTACTTC

j_gene: TRBJ2-7
len: 13
abundance: NA
d_gene: TRBD2
v_gene: TRBV29-1
CDR3aa: CSASGRVVDEQYF
CDR3nt: TGCAGCGCTTCAGGGAGGGTTGTGGACGAGCAGTACTTC

j_gene: TRBJ1-5
len: 15
abundance: NA
d_gene: TRBD1
v_gene: TRBV6-5
CDR3aa: CASTAGQGGNQPQHF
CDR3nt: TGTGCCAGCACCGCAGGACAGGGCGGCAATCAGCCCCAGCATTTT

j_gene: TRBJ2-3
len: 15
abundance: NA
d_gene: NA
v_gene: TRBV28
CDR3aa: CASSLSPQGTDTQYF
CDR3nt: TGTGCCAGCAGTTTATCCCCCCAAGGTACAGATACGCAGTATTTT

j_gene: TRBJ2-1
len: 13
abundance: NA
d_gene: NA
v_gene: TRBV19
CDR3aa: CASKAGFYNEQFF
CDR3nt: TGTGCCAGTAAGGCAGGGTTTTACAATGAGCAGTTCTTC

j_gene: TRBJ2-2
len: 13
abundance: NA
d_gene: NA
v_gene: TRBV9
CDR3aa: CASSVVLTGELFF
CDR3nt: TGTGCCAGCAGCGTAGTTCTTACCGGGGAGCTGTTTTTT

j_gene: TRBJ2-1
len: 14
abundance: NA
d_gene: TRBD2
v_gene: TRBV28
CDR3aa: CASRSGSGRNEQFF
CDR3nt: TGTGCCAGCAGATCGGGCTCCGGGAGGAATGAGCAGTTCTTC

j_gene: TRBJ2-2
len: 11
abundance: NA
d_gene: NA
v_gene: TRBV30
CDR3aa: CAWSNFGELFF
CDR3nt: TGTGCCTGGAGTAATTTCGGGGAGCTGTTTTTT

j_gene: TRBJ2-7
len: 15
abundance: NA
d_gene: TRBD1
v_gene: TRBV7-8
CDR3aa: CASSLGTGETYEQYF
CDR3nt: TGTGCCAGCAGCTTAGGAACAGGGGAAACCTACGAGCAGTACTTC

j_gene: TRBJ1-5
len: 15
abundance: NA
d_gene: NA
v_gene: TRBV15
CDR3aa: CATSRDLGGLQPQHF
CDR3nt: TGTGCCACCAGCAGAGATTTAGGGGGGCTTCAGCCCCAGCATTTT

j_gene: TRBJ2-1
len: 15
abundance: NA
d_gene: TRBD1
v_gene: TRBV6-5
CDR3aa: CASSYYGQARREQFF
CDR3nt: TGTGCCAGCAGTTACTACGGACAGGCCCGACGTGAGCAGTTCTTC

j_gene: TRBJ2-5
len: 15
abundance: NA
d_gene: TRBD2
v_gene: TRBV19
CDR3aa: CASSMGLAGQETQYF
CDR3nt: TGTGCCAGTAGTATGGGTTTAGCGGGACAAGAGACCCAGTACTTC

j_gene: TRBJ1-2
len: 11
abundance: NA
d_gene: NA
v_gene: TRBV29-1
CDR3aa: CSAAGIYGYTF
CDR3nt: TGCAGCGCCGCAGGGATCTATGGCTACACCTTC

j_gene: TRBJ2-6
len: 16
abundance: NA
d_gene: NA
v_gene: TRBV14
CDR3aa: CASSQDPRSGANVLTF
CDR3nt: TGTGCCAGCAGCCAAGATCCCCGCTCTGGGGCCAACGTCCTGACTTTC

j_gene: TRBJ2-1
len: 17
abundance: NA
d_gene: TRBD2
v_gene: TRBV5-1
CDR3aa: CASSEQPSGSGGSEQFF
CDR3nt: TGCGCCAGCAGCGAGCAGCCTAGCGGGAGTGGAGGGAGTGAGCAGTTCTTC

j_gene: TRBJ2-5
len: 12
abundance: NA
d_gene: NA
v_gene: TRBV5-6
CDR3aa: CASSLSQETQYF
CDR3nt: TGTGCCAGCAGCTTGTCCCAAGAGACCCAGTACTTC

j_gene: TRBJ1-5
len: 15
abundance: NA
d_gene: NA
v_gene: TRBV19
CDR3aa: CASNDRRSSPQPQHF
CDR3nt: TGTGCCAGCAACGACCGGAGGTCAAGTCCACAGCCCCAGCATTTT

j_gene: TRBJ1-4
len: 17
abundance: NA
d_gene: TRBD1
v_gene: TRBV7-6
CDR3aa: CASSFRTGRTANEKLFF
CDR3nt: TGTGCCAGCAGCTTCAGGACAGGGAGGACGGCTAATGAAAAACTGTTTTTT

j_gene: TRBJ2-7
len: 15
abundance: NA
d_gene: NA
v_gene: TRBV5-1
CDR3aa: CASKGGAGSSYEQYF
CDR3nt: TGCGCCAGCAAGGGGGGGGCCGGCAGCTCCTACGAGCAGTACTTC

j_gene: TRBJ2-7
len: 15
abundance: NA
d_gene: TRBD1
v_gene: TRBV11-2
CDR3aa: CASTNRDRGRGEQYF
CDR3nt: TGTGCCAGCACCAACCGAGACAGGGGGCGCGGGGAGCAGTACTTC

j_gene: TRBJ2-5
len: 14
abundance: NA
d_gene: NA
v_gene: TRBV6-1
CDR3aa: CASSEMGFQETQYF
CDR3nt: TGTGCCAGCAGTGAAATGGGCTTTCAAGAGACCCAGTACTTC

j_gene: TRBJ2-1
len: 17
abundance: NA
d_gene: TRBD2
v_gene: TRBV5-5
CDR3aa: CASSATSGRISYNEQFF
CDR3nt: TGTGCCAGCAGCGCCACTAGCGGGAGGATTTCGTACAATGAGCAGTTCTTC